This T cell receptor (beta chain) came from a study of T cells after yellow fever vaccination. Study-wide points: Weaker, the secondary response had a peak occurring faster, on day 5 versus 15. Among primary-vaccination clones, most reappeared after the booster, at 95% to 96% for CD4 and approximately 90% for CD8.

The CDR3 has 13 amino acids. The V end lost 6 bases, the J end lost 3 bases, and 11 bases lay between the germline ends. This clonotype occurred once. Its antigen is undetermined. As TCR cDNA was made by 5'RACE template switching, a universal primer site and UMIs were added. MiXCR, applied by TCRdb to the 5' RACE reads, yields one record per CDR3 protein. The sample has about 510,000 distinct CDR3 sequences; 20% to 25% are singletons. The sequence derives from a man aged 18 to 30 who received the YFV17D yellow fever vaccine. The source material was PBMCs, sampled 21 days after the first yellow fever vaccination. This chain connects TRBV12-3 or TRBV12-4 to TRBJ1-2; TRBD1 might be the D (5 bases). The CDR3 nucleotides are TGTGCCAGCAGAAGCTGGGGGGACTATGGCTACACCTTC. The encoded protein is CASRSWGDYGYTF.